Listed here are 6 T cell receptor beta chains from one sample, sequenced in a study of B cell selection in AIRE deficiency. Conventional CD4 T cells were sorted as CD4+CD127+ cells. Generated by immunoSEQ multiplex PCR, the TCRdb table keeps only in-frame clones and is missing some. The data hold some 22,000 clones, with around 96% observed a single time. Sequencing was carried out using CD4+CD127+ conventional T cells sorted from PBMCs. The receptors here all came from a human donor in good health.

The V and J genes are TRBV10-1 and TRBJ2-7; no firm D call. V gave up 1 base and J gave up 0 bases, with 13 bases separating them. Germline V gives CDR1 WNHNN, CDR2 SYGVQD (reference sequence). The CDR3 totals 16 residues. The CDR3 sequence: CASSEFRTESSYEQYF. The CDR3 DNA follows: TGCGCCAGCAGTGAGTTTCGGACGGAAAGCTCCTACGAGCAGTACTTC.

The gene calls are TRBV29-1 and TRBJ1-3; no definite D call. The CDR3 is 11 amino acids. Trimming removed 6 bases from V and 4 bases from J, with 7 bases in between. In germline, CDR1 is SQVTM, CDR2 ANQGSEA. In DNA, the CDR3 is TGCAGCGTCGTATCCGGAAACACCATATATTTT. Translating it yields CSVVSGNTIYF.

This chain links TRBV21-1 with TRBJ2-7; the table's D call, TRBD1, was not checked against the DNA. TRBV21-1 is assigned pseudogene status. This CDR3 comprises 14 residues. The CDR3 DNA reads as TGTGCCAGCATTCCCGGGACAGGTCGTTACGAGCAGTACTTC. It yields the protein CASIPGTGRYEQYF.

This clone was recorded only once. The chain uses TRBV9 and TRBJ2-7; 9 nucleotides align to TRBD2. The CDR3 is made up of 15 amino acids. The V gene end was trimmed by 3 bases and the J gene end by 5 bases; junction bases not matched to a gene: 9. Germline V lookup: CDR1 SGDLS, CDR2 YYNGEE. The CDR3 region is CASSAPTSGSHEQYF. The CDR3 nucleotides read TGTGCCAGCAGCGCCCCGACTAGCGGCAGCCACGAGCAGTACTTC.

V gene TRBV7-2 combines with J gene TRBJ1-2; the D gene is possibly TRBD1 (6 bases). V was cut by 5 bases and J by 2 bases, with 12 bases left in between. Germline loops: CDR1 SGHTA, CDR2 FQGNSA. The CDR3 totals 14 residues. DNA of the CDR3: TGTGCCAGCAGCACAACCAGGGGCAACTATGGCTACACCTTC. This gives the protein CASSTTRGNYGYTF. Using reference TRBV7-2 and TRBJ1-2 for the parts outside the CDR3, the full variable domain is GAGVSQSPSNKVTEKGKDVELRCDPISGHTALYWYRQSLGQGLEFLIYFQGNSAPDKSGLPSDRFSAERTGGSVSTLTIQRTQQEDSAVYLCASSTTRGNYGYTFGSGTRLTVV.

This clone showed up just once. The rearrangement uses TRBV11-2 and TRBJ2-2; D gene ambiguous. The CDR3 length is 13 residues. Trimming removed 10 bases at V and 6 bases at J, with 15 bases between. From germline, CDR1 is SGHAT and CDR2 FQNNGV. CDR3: CATQPHRAGELFF. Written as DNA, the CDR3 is TGTGCCACTCAACCGCATAGGGCCGGGGAGCTGTTTTTT.